The next 7 T cell receptor beta chains were all read from a single sample in a study of CD8 T cells in Susac syndrome. RNA, at about 0.45 to 1 ug, was reverse transcribed with random hexamers. TCRdb fed the immunoSEQ multiplex PCR reads into MiXCR, producing one record per CDR3 protein. This table has about 80,000 distinct CDR3 sequences, approximately 94% appearing once. Source material: CD8+ T cells from PBMCs. The receptors derive from a human donor in good health.

The chain is built from TRBV25-1 and TRBJ1-4; 7 nucleotides align to TRBD1. Per germline, CDR1 MGHDK and CDR2 SYGVNS. The V gene end was trimmed by 2 bases and the J gene end by 10 bases; junction bases not matched to a gene: 7. The CDR3 length is 14 residues. CDR3 nucleotide sequence: TGTGCCAGCAGTGAAGAGGGGGCGCTGGGAAAACTGTTTTTT. It encodes CASSEEGALGKLFF.

The J gene is TRBJ2-1, the V gene TRBV19; D may match TRBD1 or TRBD2 (5 bases each). The germline V gene has CDR1 LNHDA and CDR2 SQIVND (reference sequence). The CDR3 spans 14 residues. V was cut by 2 bases and J by 10 bases, with 15 bases left in between. CDR3 DNA: TGTGCCAGTAGTATATCTAGCAGGGCTCAGGAGCAGTTCTTC. This sequence encodes CASSISSRAQEQFF.

The chain employs TRBV29-1 and TRBJ1-1; 9 bases match TRBD1. V shed 6 bases and J 0 bases; nucleotides not matched to a gene: 8. This CDR3 has 15 residues. CDR1 is SQVTM, CDR2 ANQGSEA, per germline. This chain's CDR3 is CSVSRDREMNTEAFF. The CDR3 DNA reads as TGCAGCGTCAGCCGGGACAGGGAAATGAACACTGAAGCTTTCTTT.

V gene TRBV29-1 combines with J gene TRBJ1-2; D is unclear. CDR3 size: 12 residues. Germline lookup yields CDR1 SQVTM and CDR2 ANQGSEA. Trimming left V 6 bases short and J 7 bases short, with 15 bases between. The CDR3 region is CSVGRERSGYTF. CDR3 DNA: TGCAGCGTCGGGAGGGAACGGAGTGGCTACACCTTC.

V is TRBV6-5 and J is TRBJ1-5; D is unclear. The CDR3 runs to 13 residues. Trimming took 5 bases from V and 6 from J, leaving 11 bases between them. Germline V CDR1 and CDR2: MNHEY, SVGAGI. CDR3 sequence reads: CASSLGWTQPQHF. The CDR3 coding sequence is TGTGCCAGCAGTCTCGGGTGGACTCAGCCCCAGCATTTT.

J is TRBJ1-2 and V is TRBV7-9; tentatively, D is TRBD1 (6 bases). Germline values: CDR1 SEHNR, CDR2 FQNEAQ (reference sequence). V was shortened by 5 bases and J by 6 bases, with 13 bases between the two germline ends. CDR3 length: 13 residues. Written as DNA, the CDR3 is TGTGCCAGCAGCCTGGGCGGGGGCGATGGCTACACCTTC. This sequence encodes CASSLGGGDGYTF.

CDR3: CASSPLGTEGEKLFF. The CDR3 DNA sequence: TGCGCCAGCAGCCCTTTAGGGACAGAAGGAGAAAAACTGTTTTTT. V gene TRBV4-3 combines with J gene TRBJ1-4, with 7 bases matching TRBD1. V was pared by 4 bases and J by 8 bases, with 10 bases of the junction left unmatched. Per germline, CDR1 LGHNA and CDR2 YSLEER. This CDR3 contains 15 residues.